Sequencing of this T cell receptor (beta chain) was carried out in a study of beta chain features in type 1 diabetes. CDR3 length equals 15 residues. In germline, CDR1 is SGDLS, CDR2 YYNGEE. Deletions cut 4 bases from V and 3 bases from J, with 14 bases between. Since all of the isolated RNA was reverse transcribed, expressed TCRB transcripts were what got sequenced. Repertoires were generated with immunoSEQ multiplex PCR, while TCRdb's copy carries only in-frame clones and drops some. Among hundreds of thousands of clones listed, over 11% were seen once. Only a few counts were recorded for this clone. Its specificity is unknown. Whole-study results and caveats: Patients with Type 1 diabetes showed moderately but significantly shorter TCRB CDR3s in all four CD4+ subsets. Lower insertion and higher deletion counts appeared at VDJ junctions in type 1 diabetes patients.

The authors sorted CD4+ naive, central memory, regulatory and stem cell-like memory cells via CD45RO/CCR7/CD25/CD127/CD95/CD27. This receptor was identified in a man between 18 and 29 years old with type 1 diabetes. Source material: naive CD4+ T cells from blood. The chain has TRBV9 and TRBJ1-5; D possibly corresponds to TRBD1 (5 bases). The CDR3: CASSRDLSPNQPQHF. The CDR3 nucleotides are TGTGCCAGCAGCAGGGACCTGAGCCCCAATCAGCCCCAGCATTTT.